Following are 27 T cell receptor beta chains from one sample sequenced in a study of CD8+ T cells in alopecia areata. Sorting used CD4, CD8alpha, NKG2D, NKG2ACE and other markers on pooled cutaneous lymph node cells. RNA extraction was followed by reverse transcription into cDNA, which acted as the sequencing template. Only in-frame clones appear in the TCRdb table, and some are missing; sequencing was by immunoSEQ multiplex PCR. The data show around 9,600 clones, none appearing only once, with under 20% held by the ten largest. The sequenced sample was CD8+ T cells sorted from a lymph node. The receptor set was obtained from a C3H/HeJ mouse with alopecia areata. This strain has MHC haplotype H2-k.

In this sample, this clone turned up many times. Gene names refer to mouse genes. The read finishes 4 residues shy of the CDR3 end, and the germline J gene is used to complete it. The rearrangement links TRBV31 to TRBJ2-5; D is perhaps TRBD1 (6 bases). This CDR3 contains 14 residues. The V end lost 1 base, the J end lost 0 bases, and 8 bases lay between the germline ends. CDR1 and CDR2 from the germline V gene are GKSSPN and SITVG. The sequenced CDR3 bases are TGTGCCTGGAGTCCCGGGACAAACCAAGAC. Translation gives CAWSPGTNQD. The full CDR3 is CAWSPGTNQDTQYF.

This clone was seen many times. Gene names follow the mouse nomenclature. The CDR3: CTCSARTGGNYAEQFF. CDR3 DNA, as far as it was read: TGCACCTGCAGTGCGAGGACAGGGGGAAACTATGCT. This chain joins TRBV1 and TRBJ2-1; 10 bases map to TRBD1. The CDR3 goes on 4 residues after the read ends, and that part is filled in from the germline J gene. This CDR3 has 16 residues. The germline CDR1 and CDR2 sequences are NSQYPW and LRSPGD (reference sequence). The ends lost 3 bases at V and 1 base at J; junction bases unmatched: 3.

This clone has a count of ten or more. Mouse gene names and germline throughout. Coverage ceases 4 residues before the CDR3 finishes, and the germline J gene fills in the end. V is TRBV19 and J is TRBJ2-1; 9 bases are shared with TRBD2. V shed 2 bases, J shed 3 bases, and the junction held 3 bases outside the gene matches. In germline, CDR1 is FNHDT, CDR2 SITEND (reference sequence). The CDR3 is made up of 15 amino acids. The DNA read from the CDR3 is TGTGCCAGCAGTATGGGGACTGGGTCCTATGCT. This codes for CASSMGTGSYA. The CDR3 as a whole reads CASSMGTGSYAEQFF.

This clone is medium-sized in the sample. The genes are named according to mouse. The DNA ends 4 residues before the CDR3 does, and the rest of the CDR3 is filled in from the germline J gene. The V and J genes are TRBV13-3 and TRBJ2-7, with TRBD2 identical over 9 bases. The CDR3 runs to 14 residues. Germline CDR1 NNHDY, CDR2 SYVADS. CDR3 DNA (partial): TGTGCCAGCAGTGATCGACTGGGGGATTAT. As protein: CASSDRLGDY. The whole CDR3 sequence reads CASSDRLGDYEQYF.

This clone is termed medium-sized. Gene names follow the mouse nomenclature. Sequencing ends 4 residues short of the CDR3 end; the germline J gene provides the rest. This sequence joins TRBV31 and TRBJ1-1, with TRBD1 as a possible D gene (6 bases). Trimming cost V 0 bases and J 0 bases, with 11 bases left between them. The CDR3 has 15 amino acids. Germline loops: CDR1 GKSSPN, CDR2 SITVG. The CDR3 protein is CAWSLGGGANTEVFF. CDR3 bases read: TGTGCCTGGAGTCTAGGGGGGGGTGCAAACACA. The complete variable domain, with remaining parts taken from reference TRBV31 and TRBJ1-1, reads AQTIHQWPVAEIKAVGSPLSLGCTIKGKSSPNLYWYWQATGGTLQQLFYSITVGQVESVVQLNLSASRPKDDQFILSTEKLLLSHSGFYLCAWSLGGGANTEVFFGKGTRLTVV.

This clone was detected many times. Each gene name is a mouse one. CDR3 DNA (partial): TGTGCTAGCACGGGACAAGCAAACACA. Protein sequence: CASTGQANT. The CDR3 in its entirety is CASTGQANTEVFF. V is TRBV29 and J is TRBJ1-1, with D possibly TRBD1 on 6 matching bases. The read is 4 residues too short to cover the CDR3 end, so that end is filled in from the germline J gene. Trimming pared 7 bases from V and 0 bases from J, leaving 9 bases between. Germline V gene data show CDR1 as MSHET and CDR2 as SYDVDS. CDR3 length equals 13 residues.

This clone is medium-sized (0.01 to 0.1%) in the sample. Genes and germline come from the mouse. The read terminates 4 residues ahead of where the CDR3 ends, so the germline J gene completes it. This chain connects TRBV1 to TRBJ1-1; 9 bases are shared with TRBD1. The CDR3 loop spans 15 amino acids. CDR1 is NSQYPW, CDR2 LRSPGD, per germline (reference sequence). V dropped 1 base and J dropped 0; count of bases not matched to a gene: 0. The CDR3 loop reads CTCSAGQGANTEVFF. Incomplete CDR3 DNA: TGCACCTGCAGTGCAGGACAGGGGGCAAACACA.

This clone was recorded a few times. Gene names are the mouse ones. The read gets to within 4 residues of the CDR3 end, and the germline J gene fills in the rest. The gene calls are TRBV5 and TRBJ2-4; the D is unclear. Trimming pared 0 bases from V and 0 bases from J, leaving 7 bases between. This CDR3 comprises 15 residues. Germline loops: CDR1 LGHNA, CDR2 YNLKQL (reference sequence). CDR3 DNA (partial): TGTGCCAGCAGCCAAGATACACCTAGTCAAAAC. It codes for CASSQDTPSQN. The full CDR3 protein reads CASSQDTPSQNTLYF.

This clone was counted at least ten times. The genes are named according to mouse. Read sequence stops 4 residues before the CDR3 end, and the germline J gene provides the missing end. This chain connects TRBV13-1 to TRBJ2-4, with D perhaps matching TRBD1 (6 bases). The germline gives CDR1 NSHNY, CDR2 SYGAGN. V lost 3 bases to trimming and J lost 2 bases, with 7 bases between them. This CDR3 has 13 amino acids. The CDR3 spells CASSGDNQNTLYF. CDR3 bases read: TGTGCCAGCAGTGGGGACAATCAAAAC.

By share of the sample, this clone is medium-sized (0.01 to 0.1%). All gene names here are mouse names. The read ends 4 residues before the CDR3 terminus; that terminus is restored from the germline J gene. The rearrangement links TRBV1 to TRBJ2-1; 10 bases line up with TRBD2. Germline loops: CDR1 NSQYPW, CDR2 LRSPGD (reference sequence). The V segment lost 2 bases and the J segment 1 base; nucleotides outside the gene matches: 5. The CDR3 runs 17 residues. The CDR3: CTCSARDWGANYAEQFF. The part of the CDR3 DNA that was read is TGCACCTGCAGTGCAAGAGACTGGGGGGCCAACTATGCT.

This clone occurred many times. The genes and germline here are from mouse. CDR3 amino acids: CAWTRQGADTEVFF. The part of the CDR3 DNA that was read is TGTGCCTGGACCAGACAGGGGGCGGACACA. The chain has TRBV31 and TRBJ1-1; 10 bases line up with TRBD1. The read terminates 4 residues before the CDR3 end, so the remaining end is supplied by the germline J gene. Trimming took 4 bases from V and 3 from J; bases not matched to a gene: 5. The CDR3 loop spans 14 amino acids. From germline, CDR1 is GKSSPN and CDR2 SITVG.

This clone was detected many times. Mouse gene names apply. The read stops 4 residues short of the end of the CDR3; the missing end is completed from the germline J gene. V gene TRBV14 combines with J gene TRBJ2-7; TRBD2 matches at 10 bases. Per the germline V gene, CDR1 is SGHDT and CDR2 is FRDEAV. The CDR3 has 13 amino acids. The CDR3 loop is CASSLDWGYEQYF. Partial CDR3 DNA: TGTGCCAGCAGTTTGGACTGGGGGTAT.

By sample share, this clone is medium-sized. Gene and germline names: mouse. The read falls 4 residues short of the CDR3 end, and the missing part is taken from the germline J gene. The chain couples TRBV13-2 to TRBJ2-2; D uncertain. Between the trimmed V and J ends, which lost 6 bases and 4 bases, there was a span of 7 bases. This CDR3 is built from 12 residues. Looked up from germline, CDR1 is NNHNN and CDR2 is SYGAGS (reference sequence). The CDR3 loop is CASVEVTGQLYF. The CDR3 bases that were read are TGTGCCAGCGTTGAGGTCACCGGG.

This clone was observed at least ten times. Germline and genes: mouse. The read halts 4 residues ahead of the CDR3 end, with the missing end drawn from the germline J gene. J is TRBJ2-4 and V is TRBV1; tentative D call: TRBD1 (5 bases). Looked up from germline, CDR1 is NSQYPW and CDR2 is LRSPGD (reference sequence). V shed 3 bases and J shed 1 base, with 8 bases lying between them. The CDR3 consists of 14 residues. The CDR3 bases that were read are TGCACCTGCAGTGCGGGCAGGGGTCAAAAC. Residues: CTCSAGRGQN. The CDR3 as a whole reads CTCSAGRGQNTLYF. Drawing the rest from reference TRBV1 and TRBJ2-4, the complete variable domain is VTLLEQNPRWRLVPRGQAVNLRCILKNSQYPWMSWYQQDLQKQLQWLFTLRSPGDKEVKSLPGADYLATRVTDTELRLQVANMSQGRTLYCTCSAGRGQNTLYFGAGTRLSVL.

Sample share makes this clone medium-sized. Gene and germline names: mouse. The read ends 4 residues shy of where the CDR3 ends; the end is completed using the germline J gene. The chain has TRBV13-3 and TRBJ2-7, with a weak D call TRBD1 (5 bases). V lost 2 bases, J lost 1 base, and 7 bases lay in between. From germline, CDR1 is NNHDY and CDR2 SYVADS. This CDR3 comprises 13 residues. CDR3 loop: CASSDRVSYEQYF. The DNA read from the CDR3 is TGTGCCAGCAGTGACAGGGTTTCCTAT.

In its sample, this clone was seen many times. Gene labels here are mouse ones. The read terminates 4 residues before the CDR3 end, so the remaining end is supplied by the germline J gene. The V call is TRBV5, the J call TRBJ2-2; 8 bases match TRBD1. This CDR3 has 15 amino acids. Losses at the gene ends were 3 bases for V and 1 base for J; bases not matched to a gene: 1. CDR1 is LGHNA and CDR2 is YNLKQL in the germline V gene (reference sequence). The CDR3 loop is CASSHTGGNTGQLYF. The CDR3 DNA, read in part, is TGTGCCAGCAGCCACACAGGGGGAAACACCGGG.

At least ten counts were recorded for this clone. All gene names here are mouse names. From the germline J gene comes the end of the CDR3, since the read stops 4 residues before it. This sequence joins TRBV29 and TRBJ2-7; D unresolved. The CDR3 runs to 13 residues. Germline V lookup: CDR1 MSHET, CDR2 SYDVDS. Trimming left V 5 bases short and J 3 bases short, with 11 bases between. The CDR3 sequence is CASSQLDNYEQYF. CDR3 DNA, as far as it was read: TGTGCTAGCAGTCAACTCGACAACTAT.

Turning to this clone: The listed genes are named as in mouse. The DNA ends 4 residues before the CDR3 does, and the rest of the CDR3 is filled in from the germline J gene. The chain uses TRBV13-3 and TRBJ2-4, with 9 bases identical to TRBD2. Germline CDR1 reads NNHDY; CDR2 reads SYVADS. This CDR3 has 13 residues. CDR3 region: CASRTGGENTLYF. CDR3 DNA (partial): TGTGCCAGCAGGACTGGGGGTGAAAAC.

This clone appeared a few times. Germline and genes here are mouse. Read sequence stops 4 residues before the CDR3 end, and the germline J gene provides the missing end. The V call is TRBV31, the J call TRBJ1-1; unclear D gene. Germline-derived CDR1 and CDR2 are GKSSPN and SITVG. This CDR3 spans 12 amino acids. Trimming pared 1 base from V and 0 bases from J, leaving 3 bases between. This CDR3 reads CAWSRQNTEVFF. Partial CDR3 DNA: TGTGCCTGGAGTCGTCAGAACACA.

At least ten counts were recorded for this clone. Gene names refer to mouse genes. The CDR3 end lies 4 residues beyond the end of the read and is filled in from the germline J gene. This chain joins TRBV14 and TRBJ1-1; TRBD1 matches 9 bases. Germline CDR1 SGHDT, CDR2 FRDEAV. The CDR3 sequence is 15 residues long. V trimming: 4 bases; J trimming: 4 bases; junction bases outside the gene matches: 8. This CDR3 reads CASSPGQGEITEVFF. CDR3 DNA (partial): TGTGCCAGCAGTCCGGGACAGGGAGAAATCACA.

This clone was seen repeatedly, ten times or more. Mouse germline and gene names are used. Read data end 4 residues before the CDR3 end; the end is taken from the germline J gene. J is TRBJ2-4 and V is TRBV5; D remains unclear. Germline CDR1 reads LGHNA; CDR2 reads YNLKQL (reference sequence). The CDR3 totals 14 residues. Trimming removed 3 bases at V and 3 bases at J, with 10 bases between. Here the CDR3 reads CASSQGRRQNTLYF. The DNA read from the CDR3 is TGTGCCAGCAGCCAGGGGAGGAGGCAAAAC.

Concerning this clone itself: This likely came from a read error, as a far larger clone is one base away. Gene names are the mouse ones. With the read ending 4 residues before the CDR3 end, the germline J gene is used to fill in that end. The chain recombines TRBV13-1 with TRBJ2-1; D is possibly TRBD1 (6 bases). CDR1 and CDR2 (germline): NSHNY, SYGAGN. CDR3 length: 13 residues. V lost 2 bases and J lost 3, with 6 bases in between. The CDR3 DNA, read in part, is TGTGCCAGCAGTGACAGGGGCTATGCT. This gives the protein CASSDRGYA. The entire CDR3 sequence reads CASSDRGYAEQFF.

The sample holds many counts of this clone. Gene labels here are mouse ones. The read terminates 4 residues before the CDR3 end, so the remaining end is supplied by the germline J gene. The V and J genes are TRBV13-2 and TRBJ2-7; the D gene is possibly TRBD1 (5 bases). The germline V and J ends were trimmed by 4 bases and 3 bases, with 11 bases remaining between them. CDR1 and CDR2 from the germline V gene are NNHNN and SYGAGS (reference sequence). The CDR3 sequence is 13 residues long. The CDR3 sequence is CASGSGHLYEQYF. Incomplete CDR3 DNA: TGTGCCAGCGGTTCTGGACATCTCTAT.

A word on this clone: The gene names given are mouse names. The read ends 4 residues early relative to the CDR3; the germline J gene fills the gap. The chain links TRBV13-2 to TRBJ2-4; D call uncertain. Per the germline V gene, CDR1 is NNHNN and CDR2 is SYGAGS (reference sequence). V was pared by 1 base and J by 0 bases, with 6 bases between. This CDR3 region has 14 residues. The part of the CDR3 DNA that was read is TGTGCCAGCGGTGATTTCACAAGTCAAAAC. As protein: CASGDFTSQN. The full CDR3 protein is CASGDFTSQNTLYF.

This clone was found a few times. Gene names and germline match the mouse. The read halts 4 residues ahead of the CDR3 end, with the missing end drawn from the germline J gene. The chain employs TRBV16 and TRBJ2-5; D might be TRBD2 (7 bases). The V gene lost 0 bases and the J gene lost 1 base, with 14 bases spanning the gap. Germline CDR1 and CDR2: SGHSA and FRNQAP. CDR3 length: 17 amino acids. CDR3 bases read: TGTGCAAGCAGCTTAGATTGGGGGGAGGGGGACCAAGAC. Protein product: CASSLDWGEGDQD. The complete CDR3 protein is CASSLDWGEGDQDTQYF.

This clone was detected ten times or more. Gene names are mouse gene names. The read ends 4 residues before the CDR3 terminus; that terminus is restored from the germline J gene. The rearrangement joins TRBV31 to TRBJ2-5, with D unresolved. Germline CDR1 GKSSPN, CDR2 SITVG. The CDR3 runs 12 residues. Incomplete CDR3 DNA: TGTGCCTGGAGTCCCCCAGTAGAC. This encodes CAWSPPVD. The full CDR3 reads CAWSPPVDTQYF.

This clone was seen at least ten times. The gene names here belong to mouse. The CDR3 end falls 4 residues outside the read, so it is completed with the germline J gene. The rearrangement links TRBV5 to TRBJ2-4; 7 nucleotides match TRBD1. Germline V gene lookup returns CDR1 LGHNA and CDR2 YNLKQL (reference sequence). V shed 3 bases, J shed 0 bases, and the junction held 3 bases outside the gene matches. The CDR3 is 15 residues long. CDR3 DNA, as far as it was read: TGTGCCAGCAGCCACGGGACAGCTAGTCAAAAC. Its protein is CASSHGTASQN. The complete CDR3 sequence is CASSHGTASQNTLYF.